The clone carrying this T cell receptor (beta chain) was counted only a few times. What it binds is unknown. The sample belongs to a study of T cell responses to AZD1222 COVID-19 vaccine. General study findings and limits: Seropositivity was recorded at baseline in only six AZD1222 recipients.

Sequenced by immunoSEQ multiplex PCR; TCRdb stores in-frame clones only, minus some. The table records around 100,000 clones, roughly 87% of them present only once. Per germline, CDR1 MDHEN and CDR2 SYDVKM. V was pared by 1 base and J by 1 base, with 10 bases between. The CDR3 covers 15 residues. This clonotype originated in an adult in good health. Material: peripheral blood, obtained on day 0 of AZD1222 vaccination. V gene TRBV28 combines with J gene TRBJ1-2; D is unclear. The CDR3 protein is CASSLSSSGNYGYTF. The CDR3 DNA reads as TGTGCCAGCAGTTTATCTAGCAGTGGTAACTATGGCTACACCTTC.